Here is one T cell receptor (beta chain) with its context. What it recognizes is unknown. This entry belongs to a study of T cell responses to AZD1222 COVID-19 vaccine. Overall study: The study pooled second doses at about 4 or about 12 weeks.

The method was immunoSEQ multiplex PCR; TCRdb's version includes in-frame clones alone and lacks a portion of them. The sample includes around 140,000 clones, 85% to 95% of them seen just once. Study-wide results and caveats: Donor demographics were predominantly white British with a female majority; clonal diversity may be underestimated. It was only after the peak T cell response that any repertoires were sampled. Receipt of two AZD1222 doses was followed by a rise in Spike-specific TCR breadth and depth.

The source is an adult in good health. The starting material was peripheral blood, obtained on day 0 of AZD1222 vaccination.

The CDR3 coding sequence is TGTGCCAGCAGCTTTCGCCGGGATAGCGGGGGGGGATCGGCCAAAAACATTCAGTACTTC. Its protein product is CASSFRRDSGGGSAKNIQYF. The gene calls are TRBV7-8 and TRBJ2-4; 11 positions agree with TRBD2. The CDR3 spans 20 residues. Germline lookup yields CDR1 SGHVS and CDR2 FQNEAQ. V gave up 3 bases and J gave up 1 base; unmatched junction bases: 14.